These 21 T cell receptor beta chains were all obtained from the same sample, sequenced in a study of control samples from healthy donors and cancer patients. Clones were read by immunoSEQ multiplex PCR, and TCRdb kept only the in-frame ones, dropping some. This table holds about 150,000 clones, about nine tenths found once. Sample: blood. The receptors were gathered from a woman aged 40-49 years in good health.

The chain is built from TRBV19 and TRBJ1-2, with no clear D. Between the trimmed V and J ends, which lost 0 bases and 1 base, there was a span of 15 bases. CDR3 length: 17 residues. Per the germline V gene, CDR1 is LNHDA and CDR2 is SQIVND (reference sequence). In DNA, the CDR3 is TGTGCCAGTAGTATAGATCTCGAGACCGACTATAACTATGGCTACACCTTC. Protein: CASSIDLETDYNYGYTF.

This clone has only one observation. This chain uses TRBV28 with TRBJ2-5; 11 nucleotides line up with TRBD2. This CDR3 comprises 15 residues. CDR1 and CDR2 from the germline V gene are MDHEN and SYDVKM. The V segment lost 7 bases and the J segment 4 bases; nucleotides outside the gene matches: 8. CDR3 amino acids: CASIRSTSGGETQYF. The CDR3, as DNA: TGTGCCAGCATCCGATCCACTAGCGGGGGAGAGACCCAGTACTTC.

This sequence joins TRBV27 and TRBJ2-3; TRBD1 matches 10 bases. From germline, CDR1 is MNHEY and CDR2 SMNVEV (reference sequence). With 0 bases clipped from V and 0 bases from J, the junction kept 6 bases outside the gene matches. CDR3 length: 18 amino acids. The CDR3 DNA is TGTGCCAGCAGTTTATCGCAGGGGACAGGGGCTAGCACAGATACGCAGTATTTT. Encoded protein: CASSLSQGTGASTDTQYF.

V usage is TRBV4-1 and J usage is TRBJ1-6, with D uncertain. Trimming took off 1 base at V and 8 bases at J, with 6 bases between the two ends. This CDR3 comprises 13 residues. The germline V gene has CDR1 MGHRA and CDR2 YSYEKL. The CDR3 protein is CASSQVTYSPLHF. CDR3 in DNA: TGCGCCAGCAGCCAAGTCACTTATTCACCCCTCCACTTT.

The J gene is TRBJ2-5, the V gene TRBV20-1; no clear D. The CDR3 covers 11 residues. Germline V lookup: CDR1 DFQATT, CDR2 SNEGSKA (reference sequence). CDR3 bases: TGCATGGCCCGGTGGAGTGAGACCCAGTACTTC. Translating gives CMARWSETQYF.

The genes are TRBV27 and TRBJ1-1, with D unclear. The CDR3 contains 14 residues. Trimming pared 7 bases from V and 2 bases from J, leaving 14 bases between. CDR1 and CDR2 from the germline V gene are MNHEY and SMNVEV (reference sequence). CDR3 protein: CASNARPGNTEAFF. In nucleotides, the CDR3 is TGTGCCAGCAACGCGAGGCCGGGAAACACTGAAGCTTTCTTT.

The rearrangement links TRBV13 to TRBJ2-1; no firm D call. CDR3 size: 15 residues. V dropped 4 bases and J dropped 8 bases, with 18 bases sitting between them. The V gene's germline CDR1 is PRHDT and CDR2 FYEKMQ (reference sequence). The DNA of the CDR3 is TGTGCCAGCAGCTCCCCTAGATATCCCCCGGATGAGCAGTTCTTC. Amino acid sequence: CASSSPRYPPDEQFF.

V is TRBV4-1 and J is TRBJ2-1; D is possibly TRBD2 (6 bases). The CDR3 is 13 residues long. Trimming removed 2 bases from V and 13 bases from J, with 15 bases in between. In germline, CDR1 is MGHRA, CDR2 YSYEKL. CDR3 loop: CASSQFYGGYQFF. The CDR3 DNA reads as TGCGCCAGCAGCCAATTTTATGGGGGGTATCAGTTCTTC.

The chain is built from TRBV9 and TRBJ2-2; perhaps TRBD2 as D (7 bases). This CDR3 region has 14 residues. Germline V gives CDR1 SGDLS, CDR2 YYNGEE. V lost 7 bases and J 5 bases, leaving 15 bases between the germline ends. CDR3 DNA: TGTGCCAGCCGGGGGGCATCGATGACCGGGGAGCTGTTTTTT. It specifies CASRGASMTGELFF.

The chain carries TRBV11-2 and TRBJ1-4, with D possibly TRBD1 on 5 matching bases. Per germline, CDR1 SGHAT and CDR2 FQNNGV. Trimming shortened V by 2 bases and J by 8 bases, and 12 bases separated the two germline ends. The CDR3 has 14 amino acids. In nucleotides, the CDR3 is TGTGCCAGCAGCTTATGGGGGGAGCGGGAAAAACTGTTTTTT. It specifies CASSLWGEREKLFF.

The V call is TRBV13, the J call TRBJ2-1; no clear D. Germline-derived CDR1 and CDR2 are PRHDT and FYEKMQ (reference sequence). This CDR3 has 11 amino acids. Trimming took 7 bases from V and 8 from J, leaving 9 bases between them. Here the CDR3 DNA reads TGTGCCAGCACCAACTCCCATGAGCAGTTCTTC. Translated, it gives CASTNSHEQFF.

The chain combines TRBV6-1 with TRBJ1-2, with D possibly TRBD1 on 5 matching bases. Per germline, CDR1 MNHNS and CDR2 SASEGT. The CDR3 has 14 amino acids. V was shortened by 2 bases and J by 4 bases, with 11 bases between the two germline ends. The CDR3 coding sequence is TGTGCCAGCAGTGAAAGGGCAGGGCCCTATGGCTACACCTTC. It is translated as CASSERAGPYGYTF.

The rearrangement links TRBV7-6 to TRBJ2-2, with 11 bases lining up with TRBD2. Germline V gives CDR1 SGHVS, CDR2 FNYEAQ. Trimming at V came to 2 bases and at J to 6 bases, leaving 11 bases not matched to a gene. This CDR3 region has 18 residues. The CDR3 reads CASSLSSGGFGSPGELFF. The DNA for the CDR3 is TGTGCCAGCAGCTTATCTAGCGGGGGGTTCGGGTCACCCGGGGAGCTGTTTTTT.

The J gene is TRBJ1-5, the V gene TRBV4-1; TRBD1 aligns across 8 bases. The CDR3 runs 16 residues. Trimming removed 3 bases from V and 2 bases from J; junction bases left unmatched: 6. Germline V gene sequence: CDR1 MGHRA, CDR2 YSYEKL. This CDR3 is CASSQRQGMGNQPQHF. The CDR3 nucleotides are TGCGCCAGCAGCCAGAGACAGGGGATGGGCAATCAGCCCCAGCATTTT.

The chain recombines TRBV5-1 with TRBJ1-6, with a possible D match to TRBD1 (6 bases). Trimming shortened V by 0 bases and J by 7 bases, and 17 bases separated the two germline ends. This CDR3 contains 17 residues. Per germline, CDR1 SGHRS and CDR2 YFSETQ. The CDR3 nucleotides are TGCGCCAGCAGCTTGGATATTTCAGGGGTTCGGAATTCACCCCTCCACTTT. Its translation is CASSLDISGVRNSPLHF.

The chain employs TRBV19 and TRBJ1-5; perhaps TRBD1 as D (5 bases). Deletions cut 3 bases from V and 6 bases from J, with 18 bases between. The germline V gene encodes CDR1 LNHDA and CDR2 SQIVND (reference sequence). The CDR3 has 16 amino acids. The CDR3 here is CASSMTGGAVGQPQHF. The CDR3 DNA reads TGTGCCAGTAGTATGACGGGTGGGGCTGTGGGTCAGCCCCAGCATTTT.

V gene TRBV10-3 combines with J gene TRBJ1-2; D not resolved. V was trimmed by 5 bases and J by 0 bases, leaving 10 bases between them. Germline CDR1 is ENHRY and CDR2 is SYGVKD. This CDR3 contains 14 residues. CDR3 amino acids: CAISHPDTNYGYTF. The CDR3, as DNA: TGTGCCATCAGTCACCCTGACACTAACTATGGCTACACCTTC.

The chain links TRBV7-9 to TRBJ1-6; D is perhaps TRBD1 (6 bases). Looked up from germline, CDR1 is SEHNR and CDR2 is FQNEAQ (reference sequence). V was trimmed by 5 bases and J by 10 bases, leaving 21 bases between them. This CDR3 has 16 amino acids. CDR3 residues: CASSPTMDSQGSPLHF. CDR3 coding DNA: TGTGCCAGCAGCCCTACCATGGACAGCCAGGGGTCACCCCTCCACTTT. The full variable domain, completed using reference TRBV7-9 and TRBJ1-6, is DTGVSQNPRHKITKRGQNVTFRCDPISEHNRLYWYRQTLGQGPEFLTYFQNEAQLEKSRLLSDRFSAERPKGSFSTLEIQRTEQGDSAMYLCASSPTMDSQGSPLHFGNGTRLTVT.

The genes are TRBV7-9 and TRBJ2-4; the D gene could be TRBD1 or TRBD2 (5 bases each). CDR1 is SEHNR and CDR2 is FQNEAQ in the germline V gene (reference sequence). V was clipped by 3 bases and J by 0 bases, with 15 bases between them. The CDR3 has 17 amino acids. The CDR3 loop reads CASSFIGDGLAKNIQYF. CDR3 DNA sequence: TGTGCCAGCAGCTTTATAGGGGACGGATTAGCCAAAAACATTCAGTACTTC.

The rearrangement uses TRBV7-9 and TRBJ2-7; tentatively, D is TRBD2 (7 bases). Germline V gene sequence: CDR1 SEHNR, CDR2 FQNEAQ (reference sequence). The CDR3 sequence is 14 residues long. Trimming took 8 bases from V and 2 from J, leaving 16 bases between them. The CDR3 sequence: CASQQEGGPYEQYF. The CDR3 DNA is TGTGCCAGCCAGCAAGAGGGGGGGCCCTACGAGCAGTACTTC. The whole variable domain, remainder taken from reference TRBV7-9 and TRBJ2-7, is DTGVSQNPRHKITKRGQNVTFRCDPISEHNRLYWYRQTLGQGPEFLTYFQNEAQLEKSRLLSDRFSAERPKGSFSTLEIQRTEQGDSAMYLCASQQEGGPYEQYFGPGTRLTVT.

This chain links TRBV7-9 with TRBJ1-6, with 7 positions matching TRBD1. V dropped 4 bases and J dropped 7; count of bases not matched to a gene: 4. This CDR3 has 14 residues. Germline assignment: CDR1 SEHNR and CDR2 FQNEAQ (reference sequence). CDR3 amino acids: CASSSTGWNSPLHF. CDR3 coding DNA: TGTGCCAGCAGCTCGACAGGGTGGAATTCACCCCTCCACTTT.